This T cell receptor beta chain was obtained from a study of blood T cell repertoires in COVID-19. In the original workflow: Quantification of nucleated cells was approximated via reference gene primer amplification. The method was immunoSEQ multiplex PCR; TCRdb's version includes in-frame clones alone and lacks a portion of them. The V and J calls and clone size were taken over from that table, and D and trimming were inferred from the DNA. The sample includes 50,000 to 60,000 clones, roughly 86% of them seen just once. Germline trimming cut 3 bases from V and 1 base from J; bases unmatched to any gene: 6. The CDR3 contains 15 residues. Germline values: CDR1 MNHNS, CDR2 SASEGT.

The TCR originated in a man in his 60s with active COVID-19. The chain employs TRBV6-1 and TRBJ2-7, with 7 bases identical to TRBD2. Sequenced: peripheral blood. This chain's CDR3 is CASSEQRGGSYEQYF. CDR3 DNA: TGTGCCAGCAGTGAGCAGCGGGGAGGGTCCTACGAGCAGTACTTC.